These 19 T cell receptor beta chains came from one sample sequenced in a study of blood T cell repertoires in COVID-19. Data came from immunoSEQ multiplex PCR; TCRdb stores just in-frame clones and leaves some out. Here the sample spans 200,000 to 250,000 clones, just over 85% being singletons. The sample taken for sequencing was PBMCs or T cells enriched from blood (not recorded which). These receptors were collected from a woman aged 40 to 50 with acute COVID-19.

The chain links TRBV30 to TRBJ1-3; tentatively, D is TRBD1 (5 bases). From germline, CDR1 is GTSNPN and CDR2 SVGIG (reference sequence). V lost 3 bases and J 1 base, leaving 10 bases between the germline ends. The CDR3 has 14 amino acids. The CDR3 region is CAWRVAGSGNTIYF. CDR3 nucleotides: TGTGCCTGGAGAGTCGCAGGGTCTGGAAACACCATATATTTT.

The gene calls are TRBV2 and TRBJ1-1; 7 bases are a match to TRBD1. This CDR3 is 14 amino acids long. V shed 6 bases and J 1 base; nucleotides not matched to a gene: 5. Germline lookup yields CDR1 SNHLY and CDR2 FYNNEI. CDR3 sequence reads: CASRTGDTNTEAFF. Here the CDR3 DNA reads TGTGCCAGCAGAACAGGGGACACGAACACTGAAGCTTTCTTT.

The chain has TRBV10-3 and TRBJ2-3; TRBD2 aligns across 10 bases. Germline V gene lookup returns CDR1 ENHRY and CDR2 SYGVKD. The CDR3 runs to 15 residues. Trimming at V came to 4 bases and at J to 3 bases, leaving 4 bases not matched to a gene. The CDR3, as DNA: TGTGCCATCAGTGGAGGTAGCGGGGGGACAGATACGCAGTATTTT. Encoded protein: CAISGGSGGTDTQYF.

The CDR3 reads CASSAVPGLAGPRVNEQFF. The CDR3, as DNA: TGTGCCAGCAGCGCCGTTCCGGGACTAGCGGGCCCCCGGGTCAATGAGCAGTTCTTC. This chain connects TRBV9 to TRBJ2-1, with TRBD2 matching over 12 bases. Unmatched junction bases numbered 16, after V lost 3 bases and J lost 6 bases. The germline V gene has CDR1 SGDLS and CDR2 YYNGEE. The CDR3 spans 19 residues.

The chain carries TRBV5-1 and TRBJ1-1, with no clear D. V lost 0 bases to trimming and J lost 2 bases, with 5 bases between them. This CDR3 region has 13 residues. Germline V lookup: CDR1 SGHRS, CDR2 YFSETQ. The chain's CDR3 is CASSLAYNTEAFF. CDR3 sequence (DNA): TGCGCCAGCAGCTTGGCGTATAACACTGAAGCTTTCTTT.

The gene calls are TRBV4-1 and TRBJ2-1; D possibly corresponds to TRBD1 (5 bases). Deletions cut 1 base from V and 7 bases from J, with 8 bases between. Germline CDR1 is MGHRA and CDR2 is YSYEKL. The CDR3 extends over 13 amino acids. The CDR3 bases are TGCGCCAGCAGCCAAGGCCAGGGAAATGAGCAGTTCTTC. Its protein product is CASSQGQGNEQFF.

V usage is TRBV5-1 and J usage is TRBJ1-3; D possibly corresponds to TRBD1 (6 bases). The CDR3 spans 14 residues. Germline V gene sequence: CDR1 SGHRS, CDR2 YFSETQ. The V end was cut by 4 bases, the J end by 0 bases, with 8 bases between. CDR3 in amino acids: CASSVDSSGNTIYF. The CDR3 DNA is TGCGCCAGCAGCGTGGACAGCTCTGGAAACACCATATATTTT.

CDR3 loop: CAWSPTGDGIDNYGYTF. The CDR3, as DNA: TGTGCCTGGAGCCCAACAGGGGATGGGATAGATAACTATGGCTACACCTTC. The rearrangement links TRBV30 to TRBJ1-2; 7 bases match TRBD1. Germline CDR1 is GTSNPN and CDR2 is SVGIG (reference sequence). J gave up 1 base and V 3 bases, and 14 bases lay outside the gene matches. CDR3 length: 17 amino acids. Full variable domain (outside the CDR3, taken from reference TRBV30 and TRBJ1-2): SQTIHQWPATLVQPVGSPLSLECTVEGTSNPNLYWYRQAAGRGLQLLFYSVGIGQISSEVPQNLSASRPQDRQFILSSKKLLLSDSGFYLCAWSPTGDGIDNYGYTFGSGTRLTVV.

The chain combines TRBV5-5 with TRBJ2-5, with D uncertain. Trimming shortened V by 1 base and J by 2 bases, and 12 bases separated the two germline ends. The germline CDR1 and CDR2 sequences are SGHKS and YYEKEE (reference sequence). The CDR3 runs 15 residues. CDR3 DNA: TGTGCCAGCAGCTTGTCCCCGATGCGGCAAGAGACCCAGTACTTC. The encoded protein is CASSLSPMRQETQYF. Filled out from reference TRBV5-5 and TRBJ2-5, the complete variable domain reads DAGVTQSPTHLIKTRGQQVTLRCSPISGHKSVSWYQQVLGQGPQFIFQYYEKEERGRGNFPDRFSARQFPNYSSELNVNALLLGDSALYLCASSLSPMRQETQYFGPGTRLLVL.

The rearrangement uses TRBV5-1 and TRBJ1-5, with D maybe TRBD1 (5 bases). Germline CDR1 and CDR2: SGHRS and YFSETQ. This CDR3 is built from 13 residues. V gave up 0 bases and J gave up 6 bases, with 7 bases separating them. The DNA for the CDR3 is TGCGCCAGCAGCTTGGGTACAGGTCAGCCCCAGCATTTT. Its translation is CASSLGTGQPQHF.

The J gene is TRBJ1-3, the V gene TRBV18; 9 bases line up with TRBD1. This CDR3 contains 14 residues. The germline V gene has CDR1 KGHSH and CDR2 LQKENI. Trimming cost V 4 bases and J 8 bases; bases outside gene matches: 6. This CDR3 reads CASSLPGQGDTIYF. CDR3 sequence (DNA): TGTGCCAGCTCACTACCGGGACAGGGAGACACCATATATTTT. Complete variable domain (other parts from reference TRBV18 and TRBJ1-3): NAGVMQNPRHLVRRRGQEARLRCSPMKGHSHVYWYRQLPEEGLKFMVYLQKENIIDESGMPKERFSAEFPKEGPSILRIQQVVRGDSAAYFCASSLPGQGDTIYFGEGSWLTVV.

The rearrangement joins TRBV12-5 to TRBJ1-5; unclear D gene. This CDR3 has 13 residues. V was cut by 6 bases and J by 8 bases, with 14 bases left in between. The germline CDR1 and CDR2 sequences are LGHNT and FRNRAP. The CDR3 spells CASGEDGRKPQHF. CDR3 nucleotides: TGTGCTAGTGGAGAGGACGGGAGGAAGCCCCAGCATTTT.

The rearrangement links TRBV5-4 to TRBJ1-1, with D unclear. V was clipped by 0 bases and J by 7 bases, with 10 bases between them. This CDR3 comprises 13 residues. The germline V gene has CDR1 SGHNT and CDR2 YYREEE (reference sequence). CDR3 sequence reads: CASSLGGAGEAFF. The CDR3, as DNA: TGTGCCAGCAGCTTGGGAGGAGCCGGTGAAGCTTTCTTT.

The CDR3 sequence is CTTNLPRGKRGRTEAFF. The CDR3 DNA sequence: TGCACCACCAACCTACCGCGTGGAAAAAGGGGGCGGACTGAAGCTTTCTTT. The V gene is TRBV1, the J gene TRBJ1-1; the table names TRBD1, a call not compared with the DNA. TRBV1 is a documented pseudogene. The CDR3 covers 17 residues.

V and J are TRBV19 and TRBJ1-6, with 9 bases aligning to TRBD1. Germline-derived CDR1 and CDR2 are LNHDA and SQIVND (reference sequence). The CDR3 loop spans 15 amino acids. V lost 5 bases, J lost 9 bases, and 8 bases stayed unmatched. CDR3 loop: CASSVLQGAGSPLHF. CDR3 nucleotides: TGTGCCAGTAGTGTCCTACAGGGGGCCGGTTCACCCCTCCACTTT.

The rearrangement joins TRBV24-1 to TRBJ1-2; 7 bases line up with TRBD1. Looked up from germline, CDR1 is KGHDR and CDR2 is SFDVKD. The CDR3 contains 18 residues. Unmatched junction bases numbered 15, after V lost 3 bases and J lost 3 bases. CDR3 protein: CATSDRTGTADPYYGYTF. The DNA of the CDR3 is TGTGCCACCAGTGATCGCACCGGGACAGCCGATCCTTACTATGGCTACACCTTC.

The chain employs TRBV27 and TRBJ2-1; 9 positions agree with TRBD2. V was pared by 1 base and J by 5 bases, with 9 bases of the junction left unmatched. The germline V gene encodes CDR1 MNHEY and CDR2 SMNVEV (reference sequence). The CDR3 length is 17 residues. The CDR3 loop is CASSLFRAGGKNNEQFF. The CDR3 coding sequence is TGTGCCAGCAGTTTATTCCGAGCGGGGGGTAAGAACAATGAGCAGTTCTTC.

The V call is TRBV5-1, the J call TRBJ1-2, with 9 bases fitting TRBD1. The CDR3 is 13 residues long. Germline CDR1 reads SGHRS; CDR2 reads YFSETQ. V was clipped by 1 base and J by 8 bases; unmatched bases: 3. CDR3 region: CASSLKQGAGYTF. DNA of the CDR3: TGCGCCAGCAGCTTGAAACAGGGGGCGGGCTACACCTTC.

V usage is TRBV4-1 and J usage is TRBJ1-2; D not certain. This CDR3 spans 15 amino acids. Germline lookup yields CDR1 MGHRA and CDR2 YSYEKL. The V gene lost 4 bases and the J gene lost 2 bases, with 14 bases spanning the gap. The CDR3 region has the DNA TGCGCCAGCAGCCTCCGGGGAAATGGGAACTATGGCTACACCTTC. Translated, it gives CASSLRGNGNYGYTF.